This section outlines one T cell receptor beta chain sequence together with its context. Germline V gene data show CDR1 as MGHRA and CDR2 as YSYEKL. CDR3 length equals 15 residues. V was pared by 0 bases and J by 1 base, with 10 bases between. Naivety among CD8 cells was defined by CD45RO negativity and positive CCR7 selection, thereby excluding terminally differentiated effector memory CD45RA+ cells. Sequenced by immunoSEQ multiplex PCR; TCRdb stores in-frame clones only, minus some. The sample includes about 1.9 million clones, 85% to 95% of them seen just once. This specimen belongs to a study of shared clonotypes between healthy human individuals. Study background: Three CD4 naive, three CD4 memory, two CD8 naive and one CD8 memory plate were used per donor.

This receptor was identified in a man aged 18 to 30 in good health. Some clones in this sample may be carry-over from other donors' samples. The chain carries TRBV4-1 and TRBJ2-7; D may be TRBD1 or TRBD2 (5 bases each). The sequenced material came from naive CD8+ T cells from PBMCs. CDR3 DNA: TGCGCCAGCAGCCAAGAAGGGACGCGGTCCTACGAGCAGTACTTC. This sequence encodes CASSQEGTRSYEQYF.